The present T cell receptor beta chain was sequenced within a study of shared clonotypes between healthy human individuals. Study-level information: The study used three CD4 naive, three CD4 memory, two CD8 naive and one CD8 memory plate per donor.

Those who donated were healthy HIV-negative adults, with no recent acute infections or vaccinations reported. The CD4+ fraction was divided into a CD45RA+ naive subset and a CD45RA-negative memory subset. Produced via immunoSEQ multiplex PCR; TCRdb's table is partial and in-frame only. Of 2 million to 2.5 million clones listed, 80% to 95% were seen once; the top ten hold around 0.4%. CDR1 is SGHKS, CDR2 YYEKEE, per germline (reference sequence). This CDR3 has 14 residues. Deletions cut 1 base from V and 5 bases from J, with 13 bases between. This clonotype was sampled from a man in his late teens or twenties in good health. Some clones in this sample may be carry-over from other donors' samples. V usage is TRBV5-5 and J usage is TRBJ2-7, with D possibly being TRBD2 (5 bases). The sequencing input was naive CD4+ T cells from PBMCs. Subset noted: CD45RA+ positively selected. CDR3 nucleotides: TGTGCCAGCAGCTTGATCGATTACGGGGACGAGCAGTACTTC. It encodes CASSLIDYGDEQYF.